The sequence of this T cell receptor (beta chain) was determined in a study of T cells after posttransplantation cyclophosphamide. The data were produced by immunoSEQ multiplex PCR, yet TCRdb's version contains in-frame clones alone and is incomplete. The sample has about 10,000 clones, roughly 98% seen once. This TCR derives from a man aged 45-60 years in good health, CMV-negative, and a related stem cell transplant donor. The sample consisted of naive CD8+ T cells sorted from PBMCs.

The CDR3 loop is CASSPTQVYNEQFF. The CDR3 DNA is TGTGCCAGCAGCCCAACGCAGGTTTACAATGAGCAGTTCTTC. The rearrangement joins TRBV4-2 to TRBJ2-1; no clear D. The CDR3 is 14 amino acids. Germline V CDR1 and CDR2: LGHNA, YNFKEQ. V gave up 4 bases and J gave up 4 bases, with 11 bases separating them.